This TCR beta chain was captured in a study of Tregs in tolerant kidney transplant recipients. The CDR3 has 15 residues. Germline CDR1 SGHTA, CDR2 FQGNSA. V trimming: 7 bases; J trimming: 5 bases; junction bases outside the gene matches: 8. Overall study results and limits: Some patients' samples used different primers over time, so nucleotide sequences weren't comparable.

Comment on this clone: Its antigen is undetermined. From the germline J gene comes the end of the CDR3, since the read stops 3 residues before it.

Sequencing was performed with immunoSEQ multiplex PCR; in TCRdb, only in-frame clones are kept and a portion is missing. The sample totals roughly 48,000 clones. The receptor comes from a human donor who received a combined kidney and bone marrow transplant. V is TRBV7-2 and J is TRBJ2-1, with 10 positions matching TRBD2. The sequences come from CD4+ T cells from blood, collected before the transplant. The CDR3 sequence is CASTGTSVPDNEQFF. The part of the CDR3 DNA that was read is TGTGCCAGCACAGGGACTAGCGTACCGGACAATGAG.